This T cell receptor (beta chain) was captured in a study of cytomegalovirus exposure and HLA in healthy donors. Use of 60 Vbeta and 13 Jbeta primers characterized the PCR. Assay used: immunoSEQ multiplex PCR; TCRdb lists only in-frame clones, some missing. The sample lists some 100,000 clones, approximately 78% occurring once. This clone was seen more than once but under ten times. The CDR3 sequence is 16 residues long. V was pared by 0 bases and J by 8 bases, with 6 bases of the junction left unmatched. The V gene's germline CDR1 is LGHNA and CDR2 YNFKEQ. Sequencing was carried out using PBMCs. The gene calls are TRBV4-2 and TRBJ2-1, with TRBD2 matching over 11 bases. The origin of this receptor is a middle-aged woman in good health and CMV-seropositive. CDR3 sequence reads: CASSQDFPSGRHEQFF. In nucleotides, the CDR3 is TGTGCCAGCAGCCAAGATTTCCCTAGCGGGAGGCATGAGCAGTTCTTC.